The 20 T cell receptor beta chains in this list originate from one sample, sequenced in a study of blood T cell repertoires in COVID-19. Only in-frame clones appear in the TCRdb table, and some are missing; sequencing was by immunoSEQ multiplex PCR. There are hundreds of thousands of clones in the sample; roughly 84% occur only once, and approximately 4% lies in the top ten. Sequenced sample: peripheral blood. The receptor source for this set is a woman of 80 years or more with acute or convalescent COVID-19.

The rearrangement links TRBV5-5 to TRBJ1-1; a possible D gene is TRBD1 (5 bases). The CDR3 spans 12 residues. Germline V gene data show CDR1 as SGHKS and CDR2 as YYEKEE (reference sequence). V lost 5 bases to trimming and J lost 6 bases, with 11 bases between them. Here the CDR3 reads CASSFPGAEAFF. The CDR3 DNA follows: TGTGCCAGCAGTTTCCCGGGGGCTGAAGCTTTCTTT.

V is TRBV24-1 and J is TRBJ2-7, with 8 nucleotides matching TRBD1. The CDR3 spans 14 residues. Germline V gene sequence: CDR1 KGHDR, CDR2 SFDVKD. V was clipped by 4 bases and J by 6 bases; unmatched bases: 7. This CDR3 is CATSDRTTGGEQYF. CDR3 DNA sequence: TGTGCCACCAGTGACCGAACAACAGGGGGCGAGCAGTACTTC.

The rearrangement links TRBV28 to TRBJ1-5, with 8 nucleotides matching TRBD1. Germline CDR1 reads MDHEN; CDR2 reads SYDVKM. The CDR3 runs 14 residues. The V and J ends lost 4 bases and 9 bases, in that order; junction bases with no gene match: 8. The CDR3 sequence is CASSSGQAYSPQHF. As DNA, the CDR3 is TGTGCCAGCAGTTCGGGACAGGCCTATTCGCCCCAGCATTTT.

The chain has TRBV5-1 and TRBJ1-6; the D gene is possibly TRBD1 (6 bases). Trimming left V 5 bases short and J 4 bases short, with 16 bases between. This CDR3 spans 16 amino acids. The germline V gene has CDR1 SGHRS and CDR2 YFSETQ. This chain's CDR3 is CASSWDTAPYNSPLHF. In DNA form, the CDR3 reads TGCGCCAGCAGTTGGGACACGGCCCCGTATAATTCACCCCTCCACTTT. The whole variable domain, filled in from reference TRBV5-1 and TRBJ1-6, reads KAGVTQTPRYLIKTRGQQVTLSCSPISGHRSVSWYQQTPGQGLQFLFEYFSETQRNKGNFPGRFSGRQFSNSRSEMNVSTLELGDSALYLCASSWDTAPYNSPLHFGNGTRLTVT.

The V and J genes are TRBV6-1 and TRBJ1-3, with a weak D call TRBD1 (6 bases). CDR1 and CDR2 from the germline V gene are MNHNS and SASEGT. Trimming left V 4 bases short and J 0 bases short, with 16 bases between. The CDR3 sequence is 17 residues long. The CDR3 coding sequence is TGTGCCAGCAGTGTTACAGGGAATCACGCCTCTGGAAACACCATATATTTT. It is translated as CASSVTGNHASGNTIYF.

This sequence joins TRBV21-1 and TRBJ1-1; the DNA was not used to check the table's D call, TRBD1. TRBV21-1 is reported as a pseudogene. The CDR3 extends over 18 amino acids. In DNA form, the CDR3 reads TGTGCCAGCAGCAAATGGGGGCGATACAGGGCCTCGAACACTGAAGCTTTCTTT. Protein sequence: CASSKWGRYRASNTEAFF.

This chain uses TRBV18 with TRBJ1-2; no firm D call. This CDR3 is 14 amino acids long. Germline assignment: CDR1 KGHSH and CDR2 LQKENI. V shed 2 bases and J shed 3 bases, with 10 bases lying between them. The CDR3 DNA sequence: TGTGCCAGCTCACCAAGGGAGTCGGACTATGGCTACACCTTC. Translating it yields CASSPRESDYGYTF.

The chain employs TRBV12-3 or TRBV12-4 and TRBJ1-5; D unclear. Trimming cost V 3 bases and J 9 bases, with 9 bases left between them. CDR3 size: 12 residues. CDR3 bases: TGTGCCAGCAGTTTCGATGCAGGGCCCCAGCATTTT. Protein: CASSFDAGPQHF.

The V gene is TRBV5-1, the J gene TRBJ2-2, with D uncertain. This CDR3 is 13 amino acids long. Germline V gene lookup returns CDR1 SGHRS and CDR2 YFSETQ. V was pared by 4 bases and J by 6 bases, with 10 bases between. This chain's CDR3 is CASSPARSGELFF. In DNA, the CDR3 is TGCGCCAGCAGCCCGGCTAGGTCCGGGGAGCTGTTTTTT.

The J gene is TRBJ2-3, the V gene TRBV7-2; possible D gene TRBD1, 6 bases. The ends were cut back, 5 bases at V and 5 bases at J, with 17 bases in the middle. The germline CDR1 and CDR2 sequences are SGHTA and FQGNSA. This CDR3 spans 15 amino acids. The CDR3 protein is CASSLSWGRVDTQYF. In DNA form, the CDR3 reads TGTGCCAGCAGCCTGAGCTGGGGGCGGGTAGATACGCAGTATTTT.

V usage is TRBV6-1 and J usage is TRBJ1-2, with D unclear. The germline V and J ends were trimmed by 2 bases and 8 bases, with 15 bases remaining between them. Germline lookup yields CDR1 MNHNS and CDR2 SASEGT. This CDR3 contains 14 residues. CDR3 sequence reads: CASSEIGQPGGYTF. CDR3 DNA sequence: TGTGCCAGCAGTGAAATAGGCCAGCCCGGGGGCTACACCTTC.

The J gene is TRBJ1-1, the V gene TRBV19; TRBD1 aligns across 8 bases. The V gene end was trimmed by 6 bases and the J gene end by 7 bases; junction bases not matched to a gene: 7. CDR3 length: 13 residues. The germline gives CDR1 LNHDA, CDR2 SQIVND (reference sequence). The DNA for the CDR3 is TGTGCCAGTAGGGACAGGGTTGGGGGTGAAGCTTTCTTT. Its protein product is CASRDRVGGEAFF. Looking up the rest from reference TRBV19 and TRBJ1-1 gives the full variable domain: DGGITQSPKYLFRKEGQNVTLSCEQNLNHDAMYWYRQDPGQGLRLIYYSQIVNDFQKGDIAEGYSVSREKKESFPLTVTSAQKNPTAFYLCASRDRVGGEAFFGQGTRLTVV.

The genes are TRBV20-1 and TRBJ1-5, with TRBD1 identical over 9 bases. The CDR3 spans 17 residues. V dropped 3 bases and J dropped 3; count of bases not matched to a gene: 12. Germline CDR1 DFQATT, CDR2 SNEGSKA (reference sequence). The CDR3 nucleotides read TGCAGTGCTAGTAAAGGGGGGACAGGGTTTTTCAATCAGCCCCAGCATTTT. This translates into CSASKGGTGFFNQPQHF.

The chain joins TRBV2 to TRBJ2-3; 9 bases line up with TRBD2. This CDR3 is 13 amino acids long. The trim removed 5 bases at V and 8 bases at J, leaving 5 bases unmatched. The germline CDR1 and CDR2 sequences are SNHLY and FYNNEI. CDR3 nucleotides: TGTGCCAGCAGTTTCCTTAGCGGGGGTACGCAGTATTTT. Protein: CASSFLSGGTQYF.

This chain connects TRBV18 to TRBJ1-3; D is possibly TRBD1 (5 bases). CDR1 KGHSH and CDR2 LQKENI come from the germline V gene. This CDR3 has 14 amino acids. The ends were cut back, 2 bases at V and 2 bases at J, with 7 bases in the middle. The CDR3 nucleotides read TGTGCCAGCTCACCAGAGACAGCTGGAAACACCATATATTTT. It codes for CASSPETAGNTIYF.

The chain joins TRBV5-8 to TRBJ2-1; 8 nucleotides match TRBD2. Germline assignment: CDR1 SGHTS and CDR2 YDEGEE. The V gene end was trimmed by 0 bases and the J gene end by 5 bases; junction bases not matched to a gene: 4. The CDR3 loop spans 15 amino acids. The CDR3 DNA follows: TGTGCCAGCAGCTTGGTTGGGACTAGGGACAATGAGCAGTTCTTC. It yields the protein CASSLVGTRDNEQFF.

The rearrangement uses TRBV6-5 and TRBJ2-7; 9 bases line up with TRBD1. Germline V gives CDR1 MNHEY, CDR2 SVGAGI. This CDR3 is 14 amino acids long. V was clipped by 8 bases and J by 9 bases; unmatched bases: 14. Here the CDR3 DNA reads TGTGCCAGCGGCGTAAGGGACAGGGCTGTAGTGCAGTACTTC. Encoded protein: CASGVRDRAVVQYF.

This sequence joins TRBV7-9 and TRBJ1-1; 7 positions agree with TRBD1. Germline lookup yields CDR1 SEHNR and CDR2 FQNEAQ (reference sequence). J lost 5 bases, V lost 6 bases, and 9 bases had no gene match. The CDR3 is 14 residues long. The CDR3 DNA reads as TGTGCCAGCAGGTCACAGGGGTCGTCGACTGAAGCTTTCTTT. It yields the protein CASRSQGSSTEAFF.

The chain joins TRBV28 to TRBJ2-5; 10 bases are a match to TRBD2. The germline V gene encodes CDR1 MDHEN and CDR2 SYDVKM. J was trimmed by 1 base and V by 6 bases; bases with no gene match: 2. CDR3 length: 14 residues. The CDR3 sequence: CASRLAGPQETQYF. In DNA, the CDR3 is TGTGCCAGCAGACTAGCGGGGCCCCAAGAGACCCAGTACTTC.

The gene calls are TRBV5-1 and TRBJ1-2, with a tentative D call TRBD1 (5 bases). The CDR3 loop spans 14 amino acids. V dropped 1 base and J dropped 3 bases, with 10 bases sitting between them. Germline CDR1 is SGHRS and CDR2 is YFSETQ. CDR3 sequence (DNA): TGCGCCAGCAGCTTGCAGGGCACCGACTATGGCTACACCTTC. It yields the protein CASSLQGTDYGYTF.